This T cell receptor beta chain was identified during a study of breast tumors, draining lymph nodes, adjacent tissues. Study conclusions and caveats: Luminal-like breast cancer showed significantly greater tumor-nontumor repertoire similarity than basal-like breast cancer did. Data fit most tumor T cells coming from lymph node, expanding in tumor. Compared with lymph nodes, tumors were less diverse; compared with nontumor tissue, more. Data only fit, rather than demonstrated, lymph node origin of most tumor T cells.

Details on this clonotype: The antigen is not known. Possible read error: a much larger clone is one base away.

TCRdb re-called the multiplex PCR reads through MiXCR, storing one row per CDR3 protein. Of about 180,000 distinct CDR3 sequences in the sample, roughly a third were seen once. Axillary draining lymph nodes of breast cancer patients supplied the node samples. The CDR3 is made up of 17 amino acids. The V gene's germline CDR1 is SGDLS and CDR2 YYNGEE. This clonotype was obtained from a female donor with breast cancer. Some clones in this sample may be carry-over from other donors' samples. V usage is TRBV9 and J usage is TRBJ2-1, with 14 bases matching TRBD2. Sample: axillary lymph node tissue. The CDR3 protein is CAGSMGTSGSSYNEQFF. The CDR3 DNA is TGTGCCGGCAGCATGGGGACTAGCGGGAGCAGCTACAATGAGCAGTTCTTC.